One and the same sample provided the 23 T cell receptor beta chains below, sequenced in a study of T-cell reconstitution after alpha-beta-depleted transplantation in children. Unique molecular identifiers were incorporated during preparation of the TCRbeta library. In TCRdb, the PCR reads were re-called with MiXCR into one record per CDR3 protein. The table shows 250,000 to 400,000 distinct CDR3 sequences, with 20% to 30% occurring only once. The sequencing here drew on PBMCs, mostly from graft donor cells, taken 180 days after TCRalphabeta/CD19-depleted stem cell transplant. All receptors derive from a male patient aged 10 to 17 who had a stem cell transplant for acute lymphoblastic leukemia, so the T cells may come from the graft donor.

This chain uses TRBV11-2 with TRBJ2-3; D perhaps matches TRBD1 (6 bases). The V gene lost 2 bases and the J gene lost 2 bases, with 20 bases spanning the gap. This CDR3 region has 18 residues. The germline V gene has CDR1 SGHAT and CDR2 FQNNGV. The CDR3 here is CASSLTGSGLGFTDTQYF. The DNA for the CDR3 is TGTGCCAGCAGCTTAACAGGGAGTGGGCTGGGGTTCACAGATACGCAGTATTTT.

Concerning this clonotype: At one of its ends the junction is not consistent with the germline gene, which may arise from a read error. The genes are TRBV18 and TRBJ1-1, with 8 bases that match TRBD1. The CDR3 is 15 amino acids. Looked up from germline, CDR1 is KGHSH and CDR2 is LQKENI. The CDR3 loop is CASSPSRQGITEAFF. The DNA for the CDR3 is TGTGCCAGCTCACCATCCCGACAGGGGATAACTGAAGCGTTCTTT.

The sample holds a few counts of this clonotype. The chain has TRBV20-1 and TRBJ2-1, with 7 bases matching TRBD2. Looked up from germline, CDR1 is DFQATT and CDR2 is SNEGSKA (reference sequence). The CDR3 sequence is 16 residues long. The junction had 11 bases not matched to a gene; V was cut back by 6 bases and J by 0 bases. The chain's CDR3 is CSAHDRGEYSYNEQFF. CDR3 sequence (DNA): TGCAGTGCCCACGACCGGGGGGAATACTCCTACAATGAGCAGTTCTTC.

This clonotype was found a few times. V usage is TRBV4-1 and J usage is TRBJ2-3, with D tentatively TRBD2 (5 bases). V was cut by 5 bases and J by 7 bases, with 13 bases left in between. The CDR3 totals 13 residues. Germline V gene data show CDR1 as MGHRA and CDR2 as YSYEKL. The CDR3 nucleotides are TGCGCCAGCAGCGAGCCGACTACAAATACGCAGTATTTT. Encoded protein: CASSEPTTNTQYF.

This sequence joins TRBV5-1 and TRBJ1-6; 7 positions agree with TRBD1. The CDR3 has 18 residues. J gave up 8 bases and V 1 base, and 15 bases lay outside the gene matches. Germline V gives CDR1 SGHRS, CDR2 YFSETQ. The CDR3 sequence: CASSLRGQPALTDSPLHF. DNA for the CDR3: TGCGCCAGCAGCTTGAGGGGACAGCCGGCCCTGACAGATTCACCCCTCCACTTT.

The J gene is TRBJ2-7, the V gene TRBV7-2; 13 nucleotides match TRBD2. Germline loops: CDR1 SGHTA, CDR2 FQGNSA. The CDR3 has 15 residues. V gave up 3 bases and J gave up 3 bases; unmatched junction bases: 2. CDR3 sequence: CASSFRTSGSYEQYF. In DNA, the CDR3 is TGTGCCAGCAGCTTTCGGACTAGCGGGAGCTACGAGCAGTACTTC.

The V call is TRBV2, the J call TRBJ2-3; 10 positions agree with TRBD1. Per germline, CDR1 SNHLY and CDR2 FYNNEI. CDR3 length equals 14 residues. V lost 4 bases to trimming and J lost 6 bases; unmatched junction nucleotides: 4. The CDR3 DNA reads TGTGCCAGCAGTGTGGGACAGGGGTTGGATACGCAGTATTTT. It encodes CASSVGQGLDTQYF.

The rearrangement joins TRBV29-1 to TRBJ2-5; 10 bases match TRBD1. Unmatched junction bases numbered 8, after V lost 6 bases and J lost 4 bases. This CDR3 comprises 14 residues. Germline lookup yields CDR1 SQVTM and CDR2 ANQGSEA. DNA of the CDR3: TGCAGCGTGGACACCGGACAGGGGGGAGAGACCCAGTACTTC. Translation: CSVDTGQGGETQYF.

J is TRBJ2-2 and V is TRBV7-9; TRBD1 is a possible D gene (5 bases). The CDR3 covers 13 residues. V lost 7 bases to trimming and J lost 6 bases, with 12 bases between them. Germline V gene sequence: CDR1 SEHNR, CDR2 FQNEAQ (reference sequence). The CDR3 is CASIPFRAGELFF. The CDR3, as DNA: TGTGCCAGCATTCCCTTCAGGGCCGGGGAGCTGTTTTTT.

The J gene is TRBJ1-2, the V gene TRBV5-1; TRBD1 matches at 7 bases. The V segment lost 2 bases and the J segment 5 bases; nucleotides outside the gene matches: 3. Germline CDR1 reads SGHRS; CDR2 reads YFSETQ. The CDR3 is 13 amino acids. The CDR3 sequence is CASSFDRVYGYTF. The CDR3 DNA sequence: TGCGCCAGCAGCTTTGACAGGGTTTATGGCTACACCTTC.

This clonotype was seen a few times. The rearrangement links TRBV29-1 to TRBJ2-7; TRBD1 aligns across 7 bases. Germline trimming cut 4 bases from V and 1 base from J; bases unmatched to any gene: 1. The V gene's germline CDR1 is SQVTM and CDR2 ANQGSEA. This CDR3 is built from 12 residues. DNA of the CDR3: TGCAGCGTTGCGACAGGGTCCTACGAGCAGTACTTC. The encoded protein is CSVATGSYEQYF.

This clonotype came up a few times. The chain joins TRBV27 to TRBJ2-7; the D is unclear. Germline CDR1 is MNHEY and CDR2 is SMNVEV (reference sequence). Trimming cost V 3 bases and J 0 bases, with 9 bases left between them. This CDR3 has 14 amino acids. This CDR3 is CASSFGEASYEQYF. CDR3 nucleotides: TGTGCCAGCAGTTTTGGCGAGGCCTCCTACGAGCAGTACTTC.

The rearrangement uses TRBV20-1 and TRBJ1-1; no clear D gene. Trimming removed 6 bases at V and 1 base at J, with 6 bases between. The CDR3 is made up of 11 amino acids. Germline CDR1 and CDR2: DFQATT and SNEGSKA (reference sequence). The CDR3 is CSATQNTEAFF. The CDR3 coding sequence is TGCAGTGCCACCCAGAACACTGAAGCTTTCTTT.

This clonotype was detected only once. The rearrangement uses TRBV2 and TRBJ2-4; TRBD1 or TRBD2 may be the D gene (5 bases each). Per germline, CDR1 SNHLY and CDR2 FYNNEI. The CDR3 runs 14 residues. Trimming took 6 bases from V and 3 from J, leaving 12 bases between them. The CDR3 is CASRGPRGKNIQYF. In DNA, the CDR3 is TGTGCCAGCAGAGGGCCGAGGGGCAAAAACATTCAGTACTTC.

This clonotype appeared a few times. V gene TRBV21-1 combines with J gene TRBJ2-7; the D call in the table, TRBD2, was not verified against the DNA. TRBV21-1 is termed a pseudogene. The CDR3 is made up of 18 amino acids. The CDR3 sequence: CASSATGTSGLSTYEQYF. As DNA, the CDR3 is TGTGCCAGCAGCGCAACCGGGACTAGCGGGTTAAGTACCTACGAGCAGTACTTC.

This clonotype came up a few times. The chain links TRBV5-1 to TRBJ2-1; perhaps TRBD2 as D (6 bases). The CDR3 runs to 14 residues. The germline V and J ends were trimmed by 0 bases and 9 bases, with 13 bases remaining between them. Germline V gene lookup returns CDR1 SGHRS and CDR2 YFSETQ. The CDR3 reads CASSLGSWGGEQFF. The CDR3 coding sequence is TGCGCCAGCAGCTTGGGTAGTTGGGGAGGTGAGCAGTTCTTC.

CDR3 loop: CSVEAGGRAWFF. CDR3 bases: TGCAGCGTTGAGGCGGGCGGGAGGGCCTGGTTCTTC. The chain employs TRBV29-1 and TRBJ2-1, with 9 bases matching TRBD2. This CDR3 has 12 residues. Per the germline V gene, CDR1 is SQVTM and CDR2 is ANQGSEA. V trimming: 3 bases; J trimming: 15 bases; junction bases outside the gene matches: 9.

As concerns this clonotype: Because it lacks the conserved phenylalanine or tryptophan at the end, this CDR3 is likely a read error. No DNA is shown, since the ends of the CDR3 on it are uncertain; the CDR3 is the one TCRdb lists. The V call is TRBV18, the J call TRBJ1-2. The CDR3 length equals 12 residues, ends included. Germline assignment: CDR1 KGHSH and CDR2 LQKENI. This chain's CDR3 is CASSPPRREEQH.

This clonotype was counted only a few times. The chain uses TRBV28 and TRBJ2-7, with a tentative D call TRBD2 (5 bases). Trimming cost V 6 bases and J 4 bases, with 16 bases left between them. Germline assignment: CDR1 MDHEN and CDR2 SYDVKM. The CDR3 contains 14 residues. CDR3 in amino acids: CASRDGGPFYEQYF. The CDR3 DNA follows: TGTGCCAGCAGGGATGGAGGTCCCTTTTACGAGCAGTACTTC.

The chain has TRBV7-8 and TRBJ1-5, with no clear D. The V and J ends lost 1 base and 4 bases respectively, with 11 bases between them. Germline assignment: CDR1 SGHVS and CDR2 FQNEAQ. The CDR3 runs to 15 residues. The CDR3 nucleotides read TGTGCCAGCAGCTTAGTAGGGATTGAGAATCAGCCCCAGCATTTT. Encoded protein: CASSLVGIENQPQHF.

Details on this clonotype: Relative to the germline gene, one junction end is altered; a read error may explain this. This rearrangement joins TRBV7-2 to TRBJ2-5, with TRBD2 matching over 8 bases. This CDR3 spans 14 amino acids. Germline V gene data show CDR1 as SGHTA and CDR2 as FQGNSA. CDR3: CDSSLFGRGETQYF. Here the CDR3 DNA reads TGTGACAGCAGCTTATTCGGGAGGGGGGAGACCCAGTACTTC.

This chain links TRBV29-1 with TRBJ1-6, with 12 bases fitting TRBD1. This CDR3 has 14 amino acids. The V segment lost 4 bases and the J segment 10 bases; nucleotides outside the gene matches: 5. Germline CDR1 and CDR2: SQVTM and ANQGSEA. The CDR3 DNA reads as TGCAGCGTTGGAACCGGGACAGGGGGCTCACCCCTCCACTTT. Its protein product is CSVGTGTGGSPLHF.

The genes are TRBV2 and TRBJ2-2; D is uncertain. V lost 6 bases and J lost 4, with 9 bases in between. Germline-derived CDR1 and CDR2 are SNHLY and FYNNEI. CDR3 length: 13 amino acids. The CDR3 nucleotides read TGTGCCAGCAGGATAGAGTCCACCGGGGAGCTGTTTTTT. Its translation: CASRIESTGELFF.